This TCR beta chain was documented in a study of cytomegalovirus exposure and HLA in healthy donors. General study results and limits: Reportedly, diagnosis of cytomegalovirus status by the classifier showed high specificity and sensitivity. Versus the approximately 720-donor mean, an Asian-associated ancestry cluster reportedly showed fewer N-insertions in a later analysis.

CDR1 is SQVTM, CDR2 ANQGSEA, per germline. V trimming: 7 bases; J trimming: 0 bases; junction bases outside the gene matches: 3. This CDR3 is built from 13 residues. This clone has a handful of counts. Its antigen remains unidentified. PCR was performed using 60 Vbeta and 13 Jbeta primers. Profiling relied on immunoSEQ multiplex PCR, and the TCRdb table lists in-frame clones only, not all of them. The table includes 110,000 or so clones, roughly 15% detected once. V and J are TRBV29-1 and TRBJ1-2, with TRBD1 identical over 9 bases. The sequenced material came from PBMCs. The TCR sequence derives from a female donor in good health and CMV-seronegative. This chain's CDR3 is CSAGDRANYGYTF. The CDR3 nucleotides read TGCAGCGCCGGGGACAGGGCTAACTATGGCTACACCTTC.